Below, 3 T cell receptor beta chains from the same sample are listed, as sequenced in a study of prognosis after radiotherapy for stage I lung cancer. Genomic DNA was the source, and TCR beta CDR3 was amplified from it by two-round multiplex PCR. TRBV and TRBJ genes each had their own specific primers in first-round PCR. TCRdb reanalysed the multiplex PCR reads using MiXCR and keeps one entry per CDR3 protein. The sample consists of 45,000 to 60,000 distinct CDR3 sequences, about 32% of them appearing once. Sequencing used PBMCs, obtained before or after stereotactic body radiation therapy (not recorded which). These receptors all stem from a donor aged 50 or older with non-small cell lung cancer.

This clonotype appeared many times. This rearrangement joins TRBV4-2 to TRBJ1-1, with D possibly TRBD1 on 6 matching bases. The ends were cut back, 1 base at V and 2 bases at J, with 11 bases in the middle. CDR3 length equals 15 residues. Germline-derived CDR1 and CDR2 are LGHNA and YNFKEQ. CDR3 region: CASSQGGRGNTEAFF. As DNA, the CDR3 is TGTGCCAGCAGCCAAGGAGGCAGGGGAAACACTGAAGCTTTCTTT.

This clonotype was observed at least ten times. The chain joins TRBV15 to TRBJ2-7; D gene ambiguous. CDR1 LNHNV and CDR2 YYDKDF come from the germline V gene (reference sequence). This CDR3 has 14 amino acids. V gave up 1 base and J gave up 5 bases, with 12 bases separating them. CDR3 coding DNA: TGTGCCACCAGCAGAGGAGTAGCTCCCAACGAGCAGTACTTC. Amino acid sequence: CATSRGVAPNEQYF.

This clonotype was counted only a few times. A much larger clone is a single base away; this may be a read error. The CDR3: CASSTSGISTNTQYF. The CDR3, as DNA: TGTGCCAGCTCGACTAGCGGGATTAGCACAAATACGCAGTATTTT. The chain joins TRBV7-2 to TRBJ2-3; 11 bases map to TRBD2. CDR3 length: 15 residues. CDR1 and CDR2 (germline): SGHTA, FQGNSA.